Listed here are 26 T cell receptor beta chains from one sample, sequenced in a study of T cells in Graves' hyperthyroidism and ophthalmopathy. There were TCR beta CDR3 regions amplified from RNA transcripts. Primed by the HTBI set, a first-round RT-PCR was run on the TCR CDR3. TCRdb re-derived calls from the multiplex PCR reads in MiXCR, one entry per CDR3 protein. This sample has about 410,000 distinct CDR3 sequences; roughly 14% occur once, and the top ten carry about 13%. Specimen: blood. These receptors came from a man younger than 30 with Graves' ophthalmopathy.

This clonotype has a handful of counts. This chain uses TRBV7-3 with TRBJ2-2; TRBD2 is a possible D gene (6 bases). Per the germline V gene, CDR1 is SGHTA and CDR2 is FQGTGA. This CDR3 is built from 14 residues. Trimming pared 8 bases from V and 1 base from J, leaving 11 bases between. The CDR3 DNA reads TGTGCCAGCCGTGCTAGCGTGAACACCGGGGAGCTGTTTTTT. Translating gives CASRASVNTGELFF.

The sample holds many counts of this clonotype. The V gene is TRBV27, the J gene TRBJ2-1; 7 positions agree with TRBD1. CDR3 length equals 16 residues. The V and J ends lost 1 base and 3 bases, in that order; junction bases with no gene match: 6. CDR1 and CDR2 from the germline V gene are MNHEY and SMNVEV (reference sequence). The CDR3 reads CASSLYRGLFYNEQFF. CDR3 nucleotide sequence: TGTGCCAGCAGTTTATATAGGGGGCTTTTCTACAATGAGCAGTTCTTC.

At least ten counts were recorded for this clonotype. The rearrangement links TRBV27 to TRBJ2-5; TRBD1 is a possible D gene (6 bases). The CDR3 totals 16 residues. Germline V CDR1 and CDR2: MNHEY, SMNVEV (reference sequence). Trimming pared 3 bases from V and 4 bases from J, leaving 18 bases between. This CDR3 is CASSFLRPATGETQYF. CDR3 nucleotide sequence: TGTGCCAGCAGTTTCTTGAGGCCGGCGACAGGAGAGACCCAGTACTTC.

This clonotype was detected ten times or more. The V and J genes are TRBV20-1 and TRBJ2-5; 10 bases are a match to TRBD2. The CDR3 totals 14 residues. The V segment lost 6 bases and the J segment 3 bases; nucleotides outside the gene matches: 7. Per the germline V gene, CDR1 is DFQATT and CDR2 is SNEGSKA (reference sequence). CDR3: CSAPHLAGEETQYF. The CDR3 region has the DNA TGCAGTGCCCCCCACCTAGCGGGAGAAGAGACCCAGTACTTC.

Many counts were recorded for this clonotype. V gene TRBV2 combines with J gene TRBJ2-4; a possible D gene is TRBD2 (6 bases). This CDR3 has 14 amino acids. Germline lookup yields CDR1 SNHLY and CDR2 FYNNEI. V lost 5 bases and J 1 base, leaving 9 bases between the germline ends. The DNA of the CDR3 is TGTGCCAGCAGTTGGACTACCGCCAAAAACATTCAGTACTTC. Encoded protein: CASSWTTAKNIQYF.

The CDR3 loop reads CASSLATGGGYGYTF. The CDR3 DNA reads as TGCGCCAGCAGCTTGGCTACAGGGGGCGGCTATGGCTACACCTTC. The chain combines TRBV5-1 with TRBJ1-2, with 9 nucleotides matching TRBD1. The CDR3 runs 15 residues. The germline V gene encodes CDR1 SGHRS and CDR2 YFSETQ. With V trimmed by 0 bases and J by 4 bases, 4 bases remained unmatched.

A few counts support this clonotype. The V call is TRBV7-3, the J call TRBJ1-1, with no clear D. The CDR3 is made up of 13 amino acids. Trimming left V 3 bases short and J 7 bases short, with 12 bases between. The germline gives CDR1 SGHTA, CDR2 FQGTGA. The DNA for the CDR3 is TGTGCCAGCAGCTTCCGAAGCGCCGATGAAGCTTTCTTT. It encodes CASSFRSADEAFF.

V is TRBV30 and J is TRBJ1-5; D is perhaps TRBD1 (6 bases). V lost 5 bases and J lost 3, with 11 bases in between. Germline V lookup: CDR1 GTSNPN, CDR2 SVGIG (reference sequence). This CDR3 comprises 13 residues. The CDR3 region has the DNA TGTGCCTGGGACGGGACAAACAATCAGCCCCAGCATTTT. Protein: CAWDGTNNQPQHF.

This clonotype was counted between two and nine times. The J gene is TRBJ2-1, the V gene TRBV9, with 8 bases matching TRBD1. The V segment lost 7 bases and the J segment 1 base; nucleotides outside the gene matches: 31. This CDR3 contains 23 residues. Germline V gene data show CDR1 as SGDLS and CDR2 as YYNGEE. This CDR3 is CASSTSYDPSGGRERESYNEQFF. The CDR3 DNA follows: TGTGCCAGCTCAACCTCTTATGATCCGTCAGGGGGCCGGGAGAGAGAATCCTACAATGAGCAGTTCTTC. The variable domain in full, completed from reference TRBV9 and TRBJ2-1, reads DSGVTQTPKHLITATGQRVTLRCSPRSGDLSVYWYQQSLDQGLQFLIQYYNGEERAKGNILERFSAQQFPDLHSELNLSSLELGDSALYFCASSTSYDPSGGRERESYNEQFFGPGTRLTVL.

This clonotype has ten or more counts. This chain joins TRBV10-2 and TRBJ2-3, with 7 bases that match TRBD1. The germline V gene encodes CDR1 WSHSY and CDR2 SAAADI. The CDR3 runs to 13 residues. V shed 3 bases, J shed 3 bases, and the junction held 0 bases outside the gene matches. The CDR3 DNA is TGCGCCAGCAGTGAACAGGGGACAGATACGCAGTATTTT. Translated: CASSEQGTDTQYF.

This clonotype was seen ten or more times. This chain joins TRBV6-1 and TRBJ2-5; 7 bases align to TRBD1. There are 15 residues in the CDR3. V lost 4 bases to trimming and J lost 5 bases; unmatched junction nucleotides: 10. Germline V gives CDR1 MNHNS, CDR2 SASEGT. For the CDR3, the DNA is TGTGCCAGCAGTGCTCGACAGGGTCACATGGAGACCCAGTACTTC. The encoded protein is CASSARQGHMETQYF.

This clonotype was seen many times. The V gene is TRBV11-2, the J gene TRBJ2-1; D may be TRBD2 (5 bases). The CDR3 extends over 16 amino acids. The germline V and J ends were trimmed by 1 base and 6 bases, with 16 bases remaining between them. Germline assignment: CDR1 SGHAT and CDR2 FQNNGV. For the CDR3, the DNA is TGTGCCAGCAGCTTAGGGGCTAGCTTTAGAAGCAATGAGCAGTTCTTC. Its translation is CASSLGASFRSNEQFF.

J is TRBJ1-1 and V is TRBV6-1; 9 nucleotides line up with TRBD1. The CDR3 sequence is 15 residues long. The trim removed 4 bases at V and 1 base at J, leaving 4 bases unmatched. CDR1 and CDR2 (germline): MNHNS, SASEGT. Here the CDR3 DNA reads TGTGCCAGCAGTGTCACAGGGGGCGAGAACACTGAAGCTTTCTTT. Its translation: CASSVTGGENTEAFF.

This clonotype was counted a few times. V usage is TRBV6-5 and J usage is TRBJ1-1; 8 nucleotides match TRBD1. This CDR3 is built from 18 residues. With 0 bases clipped from V and 5 bases from J, the junction kept 14 bases outside the gene matches. Germline V gene lookup returns CDR1 MNHEY and CDR2 SVGAGI. CDR3 residues: CASSYSVTGARKGTEAFF. CDR3 nucleotides: TGTGCCAGCAGTTACTCTGTGACAGGGGCACGCAAAGGGACTGAAGCTTTCTTT.

The CDR3 here is CASSQDRGPVQGAEAFF. The DNA for the CDR3 is TGTGCCAGCAGCCAAGATCGGGGACCCGTACAAGGGGCTGAAGCTTTCTTT. This chain connects TRBV4-2 to TRBJ1-1; TRBD1 is a possible D gene (5 bases). The CDR3 extends over 17 amino acids. Trimming pared 0 bases from V and 6 bases from J, leaving 20 bases between. CDR1 and CDR2 from the germline V gene are LGHNA and YNFKEQ.

V and J are TRBV5-1 and TRBJ2-1; TRBD2 aligns across 8 bases. This CDR3 comprises 12 residues. V trimming: 2 bases; J trimming: 11 bases; junction bases outside the gene matches: 3. The germline V gene has CDR1 SGHRS and CDR2 YFSETQ. This CDR3 is CASSFSGNKQFF. DNA for the CDR3: TGCGCCAGCAGCTTTAGCGGGAATAAGCAGTTCTTC.

A note on this clonotype: Relative to the germline gene, one junction end is altered; a read error may explain this. The V gene is TRBV7-9, the J gene TRBJ2-3; D call uncertain. CDR3 length equals 14 residues. Germline-derived CDR1 and CDR2 are SEHNR and FQNEAQ (reference sequence). CDR3 sequence (DNA): TGTGCCAGCAGCTTTGGGCTTAGCACAGATACGCAGTGTTTT. Its protein product is CASSFGLSTDTQCF.

On this clonotype itself: Germline and junction disagree at one end, which may indicate a read error. This chain uses TRBV2 with TRBJ1-5, with 9 positions matching TRBD1. CDR1 SNHLY and CDR2 FYNNEI come from the germline V gene. The CDR3 is 14 amino acids. The CDR3 coding sequence is TGTGCCGGCAGTGGACAGGGGTATGGTCAGCCCCAGCATTTT. Protein product: CAGSGQGYGQPQHF.

This clonotype has just a few counts. The chain combines TRBV20-1 with TRBJ2-7; TRBD1 matches at 9 bases. Germline V gene lookup returns CDR1 DFQATT and CDR2 SNEGSKA (reference sequence). This CDR3 has 16 residues. The V and J ends lost 0 bases and 2 bases, in that order; junction bases with no gene match: 8. CDR3 sequence (DNA): TGCAGTGCTAGAGATACGGGACAGGGATACCCCTACGAGCAGTACTTC. Protein product: CSARDTGQGYPYEQYF.

Of note for this clonotype: It is unclear where the CDR3 begins or ends on the DNA, so no DNA is shown, and the CDR3 is as TCRdb lists it. V usage is TRBV12-3 or TRBV12-4 and J usage is TRBJ2-2; the tabulated D call, TRBD1, remains unverified against the DNA. With termini counted, the CDR3 has 13 amino acids. The CDR3 sequence: CASSLRGPGSCFF.

This clonotype was counted ten times or more. V usage is TRBV27 and J usage is TRBJ1-2; TRBD1 matches 8 bases. Germline V gene lookup returns CDR1 MNHEY and CDR2 SMNVEV (reference sequence). V lost 6 bases to trimming and J lost 6 bases; unmatched junction nucleotides: 6. This CDR3 is 13 amino acids long. CDR3 sequence reads: CASRKAGGHGYTF. The CDR3 bases are TGTGCCAGCAGGAAAGCAGGGGGCCATGGCTACACCTTC.

This clonotype occurred many times. The chain recombines TRBV6-1 with TRBJ2-1; maybe TRBD2 (5 bases). V was trimmed by 3 bases and J by 0 bases, leaving 12 bases between them. Germline values: CDR1 MNHNS, CDR2 SASEGT. The CDR3 has 16 amino acids. Written as DNA, the CDR3 is TGTGCCAGCAGTGACCCAAGCGGCCTCTCCTACAATGAGCAGTTCTTC. Protein sequence: CASSDPSGLSYNEQFF.

The gene calls are TRBV4-1 and TRBJ1-3; D gene uncertain. With 3 bases removed from V and 5 bases from J, the gap between germline ends came to 14 bases. This CDR3 is 15 amino acids long. The germline V gene encodes CDR1 MGHRA and CDR2 YSYEKL. CDR3: CASSQDAAGRNTIYF. DNA of the CDR3: TGCGCCAGCAGCCAGGATGCAGCAGGTAGAAACACCATATATTTT.

The chain recombines TRBV19 with TRBJ2-5; no reliable D call. This CDR3 has 13 residues. V lost 2 bases and J 4 bases, leaving 8 bases between the germline ends. CDR1 is LNHDA and CDR2 is SQIVND in the germline V gene (reference sequence). CDR3 amino acids: CASSINRPETQYF. Written as DNA, the CDR3 is TGTGCCAGTAGTATAAATCGTCCAGAGACCCAGTACTTC.

This clonotype was recorded a few times. The chain is built from TRBV6-1 and TRBJ1-5; no definite D call. The CDR3 is made up of 13 amino acids. Germline V gene sequence: CDR1 MNHNS, CDR2 SASEGT. The V end was cut by 5 bases, the J end by 4 bases, with 9 bases between. CDR3 sequence reads: CASSWTLNQPQHF. The CDR3 region has the DNA TGTGCCAGCAGTTGGACCCTAAATCAGCCCCAGCATTTT.

Many counts were recorded for this clonotype. The CDR3 region is CASSYGGALPADTQYF. The CDR3 nucleotides are TGTGCCAGCAGTTACGGGGGGGCACTCCCGGCCGATACGCAGTATTTT. This rearrangement joins TRBV6-5 to TRBJ2-3, with a weak D call TRBD2 (7 bases). The CDR3 runs 16 residues. Germline CDR1 and CDR2: MNHEY and SVGAGI. Trimming removed 2 bases at V and 6 bases at J, with 18 bases between.